This T cell receptor beta chain was obtained from a study of radiation and T cells in renal cell carcinoma. The study, taken as a whole, reports: In blood, top tumor clones expanded by 2 weeks, shrinking by 4.

This CDR3 region has 14 residues. Time point indicated: blood 4 weeks post-SBRT, at nephrectomy. As to treatment: 15 Gy SBRT to primary tumor, nephrectomy 4 weeks later. The patient's renal cell carcinoma had clear cell pathology. The repertoire was sequenced with immunoSEQ multiplex PCR; TCRdb's copy has only in-frame clones and lacks some. Of 150,000 to 200,000 clones listed, about 87% were seen once; the top ten hold about 11%. As for this clone: Its antigen remains unidentified.

The chain combines TRBV21-1 with TRBJ1-1; TRBD1 is the table's D call and was not checked against the DNA. TRBV21-1 is given as a pseudogene. The material was blood, obtained from a patient whose treatment included radiotherapy and nephrectomy. This clonotype originated in a woman between 50 and 59 years old with renal cell carcinoma. CDR3 sequence (DNA): TGTGCCAGCAGTATGACAACTCCGAACACTGAAGCTTTCTTT. Residues: CASSMTTPNTEAFF.